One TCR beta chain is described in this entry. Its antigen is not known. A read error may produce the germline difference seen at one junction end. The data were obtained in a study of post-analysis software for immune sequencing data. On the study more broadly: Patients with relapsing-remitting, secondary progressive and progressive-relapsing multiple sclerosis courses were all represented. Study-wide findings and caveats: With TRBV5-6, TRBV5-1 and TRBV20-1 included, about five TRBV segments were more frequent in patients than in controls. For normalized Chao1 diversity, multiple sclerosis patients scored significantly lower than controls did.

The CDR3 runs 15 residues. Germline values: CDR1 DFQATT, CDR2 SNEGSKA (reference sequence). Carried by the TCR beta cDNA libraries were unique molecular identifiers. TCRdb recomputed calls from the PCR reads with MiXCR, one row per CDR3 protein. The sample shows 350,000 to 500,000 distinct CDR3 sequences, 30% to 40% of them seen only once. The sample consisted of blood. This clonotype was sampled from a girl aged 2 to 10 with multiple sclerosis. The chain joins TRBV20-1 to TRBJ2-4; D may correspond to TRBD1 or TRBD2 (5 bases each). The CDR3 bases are TGCAGTACTAGAGAAGCAGGGTTCCGGGGAAACATTCAGTACTTC. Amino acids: CSTREAGFRGNIQYF.